The 22 T cell receptor beta chains listed next were all sequenced from one sample in a study of prognosis after radiotherapy for stage I lung cancer. Two-round multiplex PCR amplified TCR beta CDR3 from genomic DNA. The first round of PCR was done with primers that matched each TRBV and TRBJ gene. Via MiXCR, TCRdb re-called the multiplex PCR reads, giving one row per CDR3 protein. The profile shows roughly 30,000 distinct CDR3 sequences, 40% to 60% of them singletons. Sequences were derived from PBMCs, sampled before or after stereotactic body radiation therapy (not recorded which). Every receptor here comes from a donor aged 50 or older with non-small cell lung cancer.

This clonotype is medium-sized within its sample. This rearrangement joins TRBV3-1 to TRBJ1-2; unclear D gene. The CDR3 has 12 amino acids. The germline gives CDR1 LGHDT, CDR2 YNNKEL (reference sequence). V was cut by 2 bases and J by 4 bases, with 5 bases left in between. The CDR3 protein is CASSQYSYGYTF. CDR3 nucleotide sequence: TGTGCCAGCAGCCAATACAGCTATGGCTACACCTTC.

The V gene is TRBV12-3 or TRBV12-4, the J gene TRBJ2-3; no firm D call. V dropped 2 bases and J dropped 8 bases, with 14 bases sitting between them. The CDR3 is 14 residues long. CDR3 loop: CASSLFIGRGTQYF. The CDR3 region has the DNA TGTGCCAGCAGTTTATTCATAGGTCGCGGTACGCAGTATTTT.

The rearrangement uses TRBV29-1 and TRBJ2-7; a possible D gene is TRBD1 (6 bases). The CDR3 is made up of 14 amino acids. V was cut by 7 bases and J by 3 bases, with 19 bases left in between. Germline-derived CDR1 and CDR2 are SQVTM and ANQGSEA. The chain's CDR3 is CSAQKGENYYEQYF. As DNA, the CDR3 is TGCAGCGCGCAAAAGGGGGAGAACTACTACGAGCAGTACTTC.

This clonotype was observed at least ten times. The V and J genes are TRBV3-1 and TRBJ1-3; D is possibly TRBD1 (6 bases). The CDR3 runs 14 residues. CDR1 LGHDT and CDR2 YNNKEL come from the germline V gene (reference sequence). Trimming removed 2 bases from V and 5 bases from J, with 10 bases in between. CDR3 amino acids: CASSQPGERNTIYF. CDR3 sequence (DNA): TGTGCCAGCAGCCAACCAGGGGAACGAAACACCATATATTTT. Full variable domain (rest looked up from reference TRBV3-1 and TRBJ1-3): DTAVSQTPKYLVTQMGNDKSIKCEQNLGHDTMYWYKQDSKKFLKIMFSYNNKELIINETVPNRFSPKSPDKAHLNLHINSLELGDSAVYFCASSQPGERNTIYFGEGSWLTVV.

Concerning this clonotype itself: This may arise from a read error, as a much more abundant clone is one base away. The chain joins TRBV6-2 or TRBV6-3 to TRBJ2-7; D remains ambiguous. Germline V gives CDR1 MNHEY, CDR2 SVGEGT. CDR3 length: 14 residues. Trimming shortened V by 2 bases and J by 7 bases, and 15 bases separated the two germline ends. CDR3 region: CASSYTSMLSEQYF. The CDR3 nucleotides read TGTGCCAGCAGTTACACTTCGATGTTGAGTGAGCAGTACTTC.

About this clonotype itself: At one boundary the junction diverges from the germline segment, which might be a read error. V gene TRBV4-1 combines with J gene TRBJ2-6; a possible D gene is TRBD1 (5 bases). There are 18 residues in the CDR3. Germline V gene data show CDR1 as MGHRA and CDR2 as YSYEKL. In DNA, the CDR3 is TGCGCCAGCATCCAAGGGGTCAGGTCCCGCTCTGGGGCCAACGTCCTGACTTTC. Translated, it gives CASIQGVRSRSGANVLTF.

This clonotype is labeled medium-sized. The rearrangement joins TRBV7-2 to TRBJ1-3; 7 nucleotides align to TRBD1. Germline V gives CDR1 SGHTA, CDR2 FQGNSA. CDR3 length: 15 residues. Trimming cost V 5 bases and J 0 bases; bases outside gene matches: 4. The CDR3 here is CASSNRGDSGNTIYF. The CDR3 region has the DNA TGTGCCAGCAGCAACAGGGGCGACTCTGGAAACACCATATATTTT.

The chain recombines TRBV28 with TRBJ2-2; TRBD2 might be the D (6 bases). Germline V gene lookup returns CDR1 MDHEN and CDR2 SYDVKM. The CDR3 covers 14 residues. With 4 bases removed from V and 7 bases from J, the gap between germline ends came to 13 bases. CDR3 coding DNA: TGTGCCAGCAGTTACGGCGGGCGGGGCGGGGAGCTGTTTTTT. Translated: CASSYGGRGGELFF.

Of note for this clonotype: One end of the junction does not line up with germline, which may come from a read error. The chain has TRBV24-1 and TRBJ2-2; D call uncertain. Germline V gene lookup returns CDR1 KGHDR and CDR2 SFDVKD. This CDR3 contains 15 residues. This chain's CDR3 is CAASDSTTNTGELFF. DNA of the CDR3: TGTGCCGCCAGTGACTCTACAACGAACACCGGCGAGCTGTTTTTT.

With regard to this clonotype: Since a much larger clone is just one base distant, this may be a read error. This chain connects TRBV6-1 to TRBJ2-3, with D unresolved. V was trimmed by 6 bases and J by 4 bases, leaving 14 bases between them. CDR1 is MNHNS, CDR2 SASEGT, per germline. The length of the CDR3 is 14 residues. CDR3 nucleotide sequence: TGTGCCAGCAGAGGATCAGTCATCGCAGATACGCAGTATTTT. It yields the protein CASRGSVIADTQYF.

About this clonotype: This could be a read error, since a much larger clone is one nucleotide away. The V call is TRBV7-8, the J call TRBJ1-1; D is unresolved. The CDR3 runs 13 residues. The germline V gene encodes CDR1 SGHVS and CDR2 FQNEAQ. The DNA for the CDR3 is TGTGCCAGCACCCCCTCTAGTAAGGCTGAAGCTTTATTT. It codes for CASTPSSKAEALF.

This clonotype was detected a few times. Just one base apart from a much larger clone, this may be a read error. Written as DNA, the CDR3 is TGCGCCAGCAGCCTTCAGGCTAGCGCACCTGGTGAGCAGTTCTTC. Translated, it gives CASSLQASAPGEQFF. The chain is built from TRBV5-1 and TRBJ2-1; TRBD2 might be the D (6 bases). The CDR3 spans 15 residues. With 4 bases removed from V and 9 bases from J, the gap between germline ends came to 20 bases. CDR1 is SGHRS, CDR2 YFSETQ, per germline.

This rearrangement joins TRBV7-2 to TRBJ1-5; weak D call: TRBD1 (6 bases). The CDR3 has 13 residues. Trimming pared 6 bases from V and 6 bases from J, leaving 12 bases between. From germline, CDR1 is SGHTA and CDR2 FQGNSA. CDR3: CASSNRARQPQHF. CDR3 bases: TGTGCCAGCAGTAACAGGGCCCGTCAGCCCCAGCATTTT.

Remarks on this clonotype: One base separates it from a far larger clone, so it is likely a read error. The chain carries TRBV6-2 or TRBV6-3 and TRBJ1-5; D gene unclear. This CDR3 is 15 amino acids long. Per the germline V gene, CDR1 is MNHEY and CDR2 is SVGEGT. Trimming cost V 6 bases and J 6 bases, with 18 bases left between them. The CDR3 DNA sequence: TGTGCCAGCAGCGACCAGGTGGCGAGGGTTCAGCCCCAGCATTTT. It translates to CASSDQVARVQPQHF.

With regard to this clonotype: The germline gene is not matched at one end of the junction; a read error may be the cause. This rearrangement joins TRBV6-2 or TRBV6-3 to TRBJ2-7; 11 bases are a match to TRBD1. In germline, CDR1 is MNHEY, CDR2 SVGEGT. CDR3 size: 15 residues. The CDR3 nucleotides are TGTGCCAGCAGTTTCGCGGGGACAGGGGGTTACGAGCATTACTTC. This translates into CASSFAGTGGYEHYF.

This clonotype was picked up many times. This chain joins TRBV7-2 and TRBJ2-1; TRBD1 or TRBD2 may be the D gene (5 bases each). The CDR3 length is 15 residues. Per germline, CDR1 SGHTA and CDR2 FQGNSA. Trimming removed 6 bases at V and 8 bases at J, with 20 bases between. CDR3 bases: TGTGCCAGCAGTTCCCCCATTGGGCTGGGGGATGAGCAGTTCTTC. It translates to CASSSPIGLGDEQFF.

V usage is TRBV4-3 and J usage is TRBJ1-5; possible D gene TRBD1, 5 bases. This CDR3 is 16 amino acids long. Germline CDR1 LGHNA, CDR2 YSLEER. The germline V and J ends were trimmed by 2 bases and 0 bases, with 11 bases remaining between them. The CDR3 sequence: CASSQFVQDSNQPQHF. The CDR3 bases are TGCGCCAGCAGCCAATTCGTACAGGATAGCAATCAGCCCCAGCATTTT.

The rearrangement uses TRBV9 and TRBJ2-2; D gene unclear. This CDR3 contains 15 residues. Germline V lookup: CDR1 SGDLS, CDR2 YYNGEE. Deletions cut 3 bases from V and 2 bases from J, with 11 bases between. This CDR3 reads CASSAVVSNTGELFF. In nucleotides, the CDR3 is TGTGCCAGCAGCGCAGTCGTCTCTAACACCGGGGAGCTGTTTTTT.

By share, this clonotype counts as medium-sized. This sequence joins TRBV12-3 or TRBV12-4 and TRBJ2-7; D remains unclear. The CDR3 spans 13 residues. Trimming removed 3 bases at V and 3 bases at J, with 9 bases between. This CDR3 is CASSLGIGYEQYF. CDR3 nucleotides: TGTGCCAGCAGTTTGGGAATAGGCTACGAGCAGTACTTC.

This clonotype appeared many times. The chain carries TRBV10-2 and TRBJ2-3; 14 bases are a match to TRBD2. The CDR3 has 16 residues. Losses at the gene ends were 8 bases for V and 4 bases for J; bases not matched to a gene: 8. Germline loops: CDR1 WSHSY, CDR2 SAAADI. The CDR3, as DNA: TGCGCCAGCCTGGGGACTAGCGGGAGAGGGGCAGATACGCAGTATTTT. This codes for CASLGTSGRGADTQYF.

As to this clonotype: A read error may produce the germline difference seen at one junction end. The rearrangement links TRBV5-1 to TRBJ1-1; 7 nucleotides align to TRBD1. Germline V gene data show CDR1 as SGHRS and CDR2 as YFSETQ. The CDR3 runs to 13 residues. This CDR3 reads CASRGQWNTEAFF. For the CDR3, the DNA is TGCGCCAGCAGGGGACAGTGGAACACTGAAGCATTCTTT.

This clonotype was counted ten times or more. The chain joins TRBV29-1 to TRBJ2-1; D unclear. The CDR3 covers 13 residues. Trimming shortened V by 2 bases and J by 7 bases, and 12 bases separated the two germline ends. CDR1 is SQVTM, CDR2 ANQGSEA, per germline. CDR3 amino acids: CSVEIEPGNEQFF. The CDR3 DNA reads as TGCAGCGTTGAAATCGAGCCCGGAAATGAGCAGTTCTTC.